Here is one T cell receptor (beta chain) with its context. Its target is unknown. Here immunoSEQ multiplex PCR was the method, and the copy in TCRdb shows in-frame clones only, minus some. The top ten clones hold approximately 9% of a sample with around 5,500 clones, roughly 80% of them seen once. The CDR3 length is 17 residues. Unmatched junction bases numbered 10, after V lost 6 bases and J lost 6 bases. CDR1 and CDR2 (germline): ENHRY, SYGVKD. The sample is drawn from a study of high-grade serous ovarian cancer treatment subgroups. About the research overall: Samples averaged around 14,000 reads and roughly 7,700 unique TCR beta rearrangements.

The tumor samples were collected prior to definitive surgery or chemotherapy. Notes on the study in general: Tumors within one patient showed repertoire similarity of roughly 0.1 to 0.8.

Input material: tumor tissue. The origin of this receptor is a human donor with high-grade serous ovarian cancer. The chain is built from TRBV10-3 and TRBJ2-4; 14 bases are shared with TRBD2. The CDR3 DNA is TGTGCCATCAGAGACCCCGGACTAGCGGGGGGTATAAACATTCAGTACTTC. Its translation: CAIRDPGLAGGINIQYF.